Given below is one T cell receptor beta chain in context. Its antigen target is currently unknown. One base away there is no much larger clone; base qualities are not given. This specimen comes from a study of T cell repertoires in cytomegalovirus infection (dated by TCRdb to the late 2010s). Notes on the research overall: Recently identified HLA-C-restricted CMV epitopes, whose presentation resists viral immunomodulation, were targeted by peptide stimulations together with well-studied HLA-B-restricted epitopes. Donor HLA type was relevant to the analysis, as public TCR beta signatures indicated carriage of CMV infection together with the matching HLA type.

The instrument was an Illumina HiSeq 1500. Using fastp at Q25 and MiXCR, TCRdb reprocessed the public reads and kept productive beta chains. Every distinct CDR3 protein forms one entry, paired with its most common genes and DNA. Present in this sample are fewer than 900,000 distinct CDR3 sequences, around 29% of which were seen just once. Together, the top ten hold about an eighth of the sample. V loses 4 bases at its end and J loses 1 base; junction bases beyond the gene matches: 3. CDR1 MDHEN and CDR2 SYDVKM are derived from the germline V gene. Its CDR3 holds 15 amino acids, cysteine through phenylalanine. The kept DNA is CDR3 alone, 45 bases in frame from the first base. Findings and caveats that apply to the study as a whole: In both this cohort and an independent roughly 350-donor cohort, the cumulative frequency of public TCR beta family members distinguished carriers of CMV infection plus the relevant HLA type. The ex vivo response was dominated by HLA-C-restricted CMV-specific TCR beta clonotypes, which also provided the single most frequent clonotype in two of eight donors.

The treatment or condition tag for this specimen amounts to: in vitro stimulation with specific CMV peptide epitopes to enrich CMV-specific T cells. The rearrangement joined TRBV28 to TRBJ1-1; 10 of the junction bases match TRBD1. This TCR was sampled from a human donor in good health (CMV status not recorded). Some clones in this sample may be carry-over from other donors' samples. Sequenced material: cultured CD8+ T cells from PBMCs, taken from culture after CMV antigen stimulation. The CDR3 sequence is CASSSDRGRNTEAFF. The nucleotide sequence reads as follows: TGTGCCAGCAGTTCAGACAGGGGGCGGAACACTGAAGCTTTCTTT.